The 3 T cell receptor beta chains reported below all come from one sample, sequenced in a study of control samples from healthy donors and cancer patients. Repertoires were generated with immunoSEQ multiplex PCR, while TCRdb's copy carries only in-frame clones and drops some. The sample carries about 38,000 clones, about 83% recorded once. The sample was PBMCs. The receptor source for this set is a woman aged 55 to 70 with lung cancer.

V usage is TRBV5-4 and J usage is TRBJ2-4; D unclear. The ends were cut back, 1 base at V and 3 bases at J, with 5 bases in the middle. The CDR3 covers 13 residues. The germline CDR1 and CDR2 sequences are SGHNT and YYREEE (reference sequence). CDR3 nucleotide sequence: TGTGCCAGCAGCTTGTTCGACAAAAACATTCAGTACTTC. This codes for CASSLFDKNIQYF.

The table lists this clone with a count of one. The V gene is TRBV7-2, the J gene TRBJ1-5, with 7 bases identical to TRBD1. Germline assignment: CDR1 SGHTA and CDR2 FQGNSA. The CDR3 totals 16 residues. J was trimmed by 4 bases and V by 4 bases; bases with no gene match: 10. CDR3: CASSSALSGGNQPQHF. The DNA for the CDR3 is TGTGCCAGCAGCTCTGCCTTATCAGGGGGGAATCAGCCCCAGCATTTT.

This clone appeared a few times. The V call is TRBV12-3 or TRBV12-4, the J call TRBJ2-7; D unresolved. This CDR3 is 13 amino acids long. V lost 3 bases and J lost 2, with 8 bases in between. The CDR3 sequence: CASSFVVAYEQYF. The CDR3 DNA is TGTGCCAGCAGTTTTGTCGTAGCCTACGAGCAGTACTTC.